Listed below are T cell receptor beta chains from one sample, sequenced in a study of T cells in Graves' hyperthyroidism and ophthalmopathy. Each CDR3 protein gets one entry after TCRdb re-called the multiplex PCR reads with MiXCR. Counted here are 92,000 or so distinct CDR3 sequences, around 52% occurring once; the ten biggest clones make up roughly 26%. The specimen sequenced was blood. Source of these receptors: a woman aged 40-49 years with Graves' hyperthyroidism. Both conserved end residues are part of each CDR3. The order of the fields is CDR3 length, V gene, D gene, J gene, clone size, CDR3 DNA, CDR3 protein. D genes are given only for firm matches. Rows may omit the clone size; those that give it use once, few, many or a size class.

len: 13; v_gene: TRBV6-9; d_gene: NA; j_gene: TRBJ2-5; abundance: NA; CDR3nt: TGTGCCAGCAGTGATTCGGGGGGACAGCCCCAGTACTTC; CDR3aa: CASSDSGGQPQYF
len: 18; v_gene: TRBV4-1; d_gene: TRBD1; j_gene: TRBJ1-6; abundance: many; CDR3nt: TGCGCCAGCAGCCAAGTAGGATGGGGACAGGGCAGAAATTCACCCCTCCACTTT; CDR3aa: CASSQVGWGQGRNSPLHF
len: 16; v_gene: TRBV10-3; d_gene: TRBD1; j_gene: TRBJ1-6; abundance: many; CDR3nt: TGTGCCATCAGTGACCCCGGTCGACAGGGCGATTCACCCCTCCACTTT; CDR3aa: CAISDPGRQGDSPLHF
len: 13; v_gene: TRBV29-1; d_gene: NA; j_gene: TRBJ2-2; abundance: NA; CDR3nt: TGCAGCGGTTACCGAGACTACGCCGGGGAGCTGTTTTTT; CDR3aa: CSGYRDYAGELFF
len: 15; v_gene: TRBV11-1; d_gene: TRBD1; j_gene: TRBJ2-5; abundance: NA; CDR3nt: TGTGCCAGCAGCTATGGACAGGGGGCTGCAGAGACCCGGTACTTC; CDR3aa: CASSYGQGAAETRYF
len: 17; v_gene: TRBV25-1; d_gene: NA; j_gene: TRBJ1-1; abundance: once; CDR3nt: TGTGCCAGCAGTGGGTTGGGTAGGCAGGGACTGAACACTGAAGCTTTCTTT; CDR3aa: CASSGLGRQGLNTEAFF
len: 17; v_gene: TRBV7-9; d_gene: TRBD2; j_gene: TRBJ2-2; abundance: NA; CDR3nt: TGTGCCAGCAGCTTTGGGACTAGCGGGAGGGCCACCGGGGAGCTGTTTTTT; CDR3aa: CASSFGTSGRATGELFF
len: 14; v_gene: TRBV12-3/TRBV12-4; d_gene: NA; j_gene: TRBJ2-5; abundance: NA; CDR3nt: TGTGCCAGCAACGGGATCTGGGGGACAGAGACCCAGTACTTC; CDR3aa: CASNGIWGTETQYF
len: 15; v_gene: TRBV9; d_gene: NA; j_gene: TRBJ1-4; abundance: NA; CDR3nt: TGCGCCAGCAGCCAACAGGGAGGCACTAATGAAAAACTGTTTTTT; CDR3aa: CASSQQGGTNEKLFF
len: 16; v_gene: TRBV6-6; d_gene: NA; j_gene: TRBJ2-7; abundance: NA; CDR3nt: TGTGCCAGCACCTCCGGAGGGCTAGCGCTCTCCTACGAGCAGTACTTC; CDR3aa: CASTSGGLALSYEQYF
len: 12; v_gene: TRBV29-1; d_gene: NA; j_gene: TRBJ2-7; abundance: few; CDR3nt: TGCAGCGTTGGCAGCACCTCCTACGAGCAGTACTTC; CDR3aa: CSVGSTSYEQYF
len: 13; v_gene: TRBV10-3; d_gene: NA; j_gene: TRBJ1-2; abundance: many; CDR3nt: TGTGCCATCAGTGTCGACGGACTCTATGGCTACACCTTC; CDR3aa: CAISVDGLYGYTF
len: 18; v_gene: TRBV7-2; d_gene: TRBD2; j_gene: TRBJ2-1; abundance: NA; CDR3nt: TGTGCCAGCGCGAAGCTAGCGGGGATTCATAGCTCCTACAATGAGCAGTTCTTC; CDR3aa: CASAKLAGIHSSYNEQFF
len: 13; v_gene: TRBV12-3/TRBV12-4; d_gene: NA; j_gene: TRBJ2-7; abundance: NA; CDR3nt: TGTGCCAGCAGTTGGGGGGGGCCCCACGAGCAGTACTTC; CDR3aa: CASSWGGPHEQYF
len: 13; v_gene: TRBV29-1; d_gene: TRBD2; j_gene: TRBJ2-7; abundance: many; CDR3nt: TGCAGCGCTGGACTAGCGGGAGGTTTCGAGCAGTACTTC; CDR3aa: CSAGLAGGFEQYF